Presented here are 28 T cell receptor beta chains from one specimen sequenced in a study of blood T cells in healthy people across ages (dated by TCRdb to the mid-2010s). Libraries were prepared through 5' RACE. Sequencing relied on an Illumina HiSeq 2500. A second PCR of about 7 to 12 cycles was run with a J-beta primer mix and a sample-barcoded 5' primer. TCRdb reran the public reads through fastp at Q25 and MiXCR, keeping productive beta chains. All rows with the same CDR3 protein become a single entry with the most common DNA and genes. Here the sample has 700,000 to 850,000 distinct CDR3 sequences; roughly 34% occur a single time. The ten largest make up over 10% of the sample. Sequenced sample: blood. These receptors all come from a man younger than 30 in good health.

The CDR3 nucleotides are TGTGCCAGCAGAGAGGTCGGGGGTTACGACGAGCAGTACTTC. It codes for CASREVGGYDEQYF. The J gene is TRBJ2-5, the V gene TRBV6-5, with D maybe TRBD2 (6 bases). TRBJ2-7 explains the end of the DNA better; the J call may be wrong. CDR1 and CDR2 from the germline V gene are MNHEY and SVGAGI. The CDR3 loop spans 14 amino acids.

With respect to this clonotype: Given a much more abundant clone one base away, this may be a read error. The CDR3 coding sequence is TGCAGTGCTGCAAAGGACCCAAGCTCCTACAATGAGCAGTTCTTC. This translates into CSAAKDPSSYNEQFF. V gene TRBV20-1 combines with J gene TRBJ2-1; D unresolved. The CDR3 is 15 residues long. Germline-derived CDR1 and CDR2 are DFQATT and SNEGSKA (reference sequence). V was clipped by 5 bases and J by 0 bases, with 14 bases between them.

This clonotype showed up many times. This sequence joins TRBV11-2 and TRBJ2-3; 9 bases are a match to TRBD1. Looked up from germline, CDR1 is SGHAT and CDR2 is FQNNGV. The CDR3 extends over 21 amino acids. J lost 0 bases, V lost 4 bases, and 20 bases had no gene match. CDR3 DNA: TGTGCCAGCAGCTCCAGGCCGCCGGGACAGGGATCAGTATCAAGCACAGATACGCAGTATTTT. As protein: CASSSRPPGQGSVSSTDTQYF.

The genes are TRBV4-2 and TRBJ2-3; 9 bases map to TRBD2. CDR1 is LGHNA and CDR2 is YNFKEQ in the germline V gene. V lost 5 bases and J lost 4; bases outside the gene matches: 7. This CDR3 comprises 15 residues. This CDR3 is CASSLAAGGPDTQYF. DNA of the CDR3: TGTGCCAGCAGCTTAGCCGCGGGGGGGCCAGATACGCAGTATTTT.

J is TRBJ1-4 and V is TRBV4-1, with D uncertain. The V gene lost 1 base and the J gene lost 5 bases, with 11 bases spanning the gap. CDR3 size: 15 residues. CDR1 and CDR2 from the germline V gene are MGHRA and YSYEKL. The CDR3 DNA sequence: TGCGCCAGCAGCCAAGCGAAGGGAGTGAATGAAAAACTGTTTTTT. Translating gives CASSQAKGVNEKLFF.

DNA for the CDR3: TGTGCCAGCACTAGGGTGATGAACACTGAAGCTTTCTTT. Protein sequence: CASTRVMNTEAFF. V gene TRBV6-2 or TRBV6-3 combines with J gene TRBJ1-1; D is ambiguous. Germline values: CDR1 MNHEY, CDR2 SVGEGT. V was shortened by 7 bases and J by 0 bases, with 9 bases between the two germline ends. CDR3 length: 13 amino acids.

This clonotype has more than one count but fewer than ten. CDR3 sequence (DNA): TGTGCCAGCAGCTTATTTGGGGGTTTGAACACTGAAGCTTTCTTT. Its protein product is CASSLFGGLNTEAFF. V and J are TRBV7-2 and TRBJ1-1; a possible D gene is TRBD1 (5 bases). This CDR3 has 15 residues. V was pared by 2 bases and J by 0 bases, with 10 bases between. Looked up from germline, CDR1 is SGHTA and CDR2 is FQGNSA.

This clonotype was picked up a small number of times. The CDR3 DNA reads TGTGCCAGCAGCTTGGGACAGATTCTACAGACCAACTATGGCTACACCTTC. It encodes CASSLGQILQTNYGYTF. The rearrangement links TRBV7-2 to TRBJ1-2; 7 nucleotides line up with TRBD1. The V segment lost 3 bases and the J segment 2 bases; nucleotides outside the gene matches: 12. The germline V gene has CDR1 SGHTA and CDR2 FQGNSA. This CDR3 region has 17 residues.

V is TRBV4-1 and J is TRBJ2-3; the D is unclear. Trimming removed 0 bases at V and 5 bases at J, with 12 bases between. The CDR3 is 15 amino acids. Per the germline V gene, CDR1 is MGHRA and CDR2 is YSYEKL. The CDR3 DNA follows: TGCGCCAGCAGCCAAGAGGCGGTTTCGGTAGATACGCAGTATTTT. It codes for CASSQEAVSVDTQYF.

V gene TRBV20-1 combines with J gene TRBJ2-7, with D perhaps matching TRBD1 (6 bases). The germline V and J ends were trimmed by 2 bases and 2 bases, with 16 bases remaining between them. Germline V gives CDR1 DFQATT, CDR2 SNEGSKA (reference sequence). The CDR3 contains 15 residues. Here the CDR3 DNA reads TGCAGTGCTAGAACCGGGACAACCAGGACCTACGAGCAGTACTTC. This sequence encodes CSARTGTTRTYEQYF.

This clonotype has more than one count but fewer than ten. The CDR3 reads CASSVGQRNQPQHF. The CDR3 nucleotides read TGTGCCAGCAGCGTAGGGCAGCGGAATCAGCCCCAGCATTTT. V usage is TRBV9 and J usage is TRBJ1-5; D remains unclear. The CDR3 covers 14 residues. V lost 0 bases and J 4 bases, leaving 8 bases between the germline ends. The germline V gene has CDR1 SGDLS and CDR2 YYNGEE.

The chain recombines TRBV28 with TRBJ2-3; 8 bases align to TRBD1. The germline CDR1 and CDR2 sequences are MDHEN and SYDVKM. V lost 7 bases to trimming and J lost 6 bases; unmatched junction nucleotides: 12. This CDR3 is built from 15 residues. CDR3 in DNA: TGTGCCAGCAACCCCCTCGACAGGGGTGGTGATACGCAGTATTTT. Protein sequence: CASNPLDRGGDTQYF. Full variable domain (outside the CDR3, taken from reference TRBV28 and TRBJ2-3): DVKVTQSSRYLVKRTGEKVFLECVQDMDHENMFWYRQDPGLGLRLIYFSYDVKMKEKGDIPEGYSVSREKKERFSLILESASTNQTSMYLCASNPLDRGGDTQYFGPGTRLTVL.

The chain is built from TRBV7-9 and TRBJ2-5; D is perhaps TRBD1 (6 bases). V was cut by 5 bases and J by 1 base, with 14 bases left in between. The CDR3 consists of 15 residues. Germline CDR1 SEHNR, CDR2 FQNEAQ (reference sequence). The DNA for the CDR3 is TGTGCCAGCAGCACGGGACAAGTATTCCAAGAGACCCAGTACTTC. Translated, it gives CASSTGQVFQETQYF.

This clonotype was seen more than once but under ten times. The chain employs TRBV20-1 and TRBJ1-4, with TRBD1 identical over 10 bases. CDR1 is DFQATT, CDR2 SNEGSKA, per germline (reference sequence). CDR3 length: 15 amino acids. Losses at the gene ends were 1 base for V and 5 bases for J; bases not matched to a gene: 4. The CDR3 DNA sequence: TGCAGTGCTAGAGCCCGGACAGGGGGAAATGAAAAACTGTTTTTT. Translated, it gives CSARARTGGNEKLFF.

V gene TRBV4-3 combines with J gene TRBJ1-2, with D possibly TRBD1 on 5 matching bases. V gave up 0 bases and J gave up 6 bases, with 8 bases separating them. Germline assignment: CDR1 LGHNA and CDR2 YSLEER. The CDR3 extends over 13 amino acids. This chain's CDR3 is CASSQDWGDGYTF. As DNA, the CDR3 is TGCGCCAGCAGCCAAGATTGGGGGGATGGCTACACCTTC.

As concerns this clonotype: A read error may explain this, as a much larger clone is one base away. This rearrangement joins TRBV12-3 or TRBV12-4 to TRBJ2-3; 9 positions agree with TRBD1. CDR3 length equals 18 residues. Losses at the gene ends were 3 bases for V and 7 bases for J; bases not matched to a gene: 17. The CDR3 spells CASSFRTGEIEETYTQYF. Here the CDR3 DNA reads TGTGCCAGCAGTTTCCGGACAGGGGAAATCGAAGAAACCTATACGCAGTATTTT.

This clonotype was detected only a few times. The chain joins TRBV5-1 to TRBJ1-1; the match to TRBD1 covers 8 bases. CDR3 size: 16 residues. CDR1 SGHRS and CDR2 YFSETQ come from the germline V gene. Unmatched junction bases numbered 5, after V lost 0 bases and J lost 1 base. This CDR3 reads CASSLGTDRGNTEAFF. DNA for the CDR3: TGCGCCAGCAGCTTGGGAACTGACAGGGGGAACACTGAAGCTTTCTTT. Variable domain in full (rest from reference TRBV5-1 and TRBJ1-1): KAGVTQTPRYLIKTRGQQVTLSCSPISGHRSVSWYQQTPGQGLQFLFEYFSETQRNKGNFPGRFSGRQFSNSRSEMNVSTLELGDSALYLCASSLGTDRGNTEAFFGQGTRLTVV.

V usage is TRBV5-1 and J usage is TRBJ1-1; perhaps TRBD1 as D (6 bases). The CDR3 loop spans 13 amino acids. Trimming took 9 bases from V and 1 from J, leaving 13 bases between them. Germline CDR1 SGHRS, CDR2 YFSETQ. CDR3 nucleotides: TGCGCCATCCGCAGGGGCCCGAACACTGAAGCTTTCTTT. Protein product: CAIRRGPNTEAFF.

V gene TRBV20-1 combines with J gene TRBJ1-5; D ambiguous. V was clipped by 0 bases and J by 2 bases, with 14 bases between them. The V gene's germline CDR1 is DFQATT and CDR2 SNEGSKA (reference sequence). The CDR3 runs 16 residues. CDR3 nucleotides: TGCAGTGCTAGAGATTCGCGGTTCGGTCGCAATCAGCCCCAGCATTTT. It is translated as CSARDSRFGRNQPQHF.

V usage is TRBV4-3 and J usage is TRBJ2-2; D is unclear. Per germline, CDR1 LGHNA and CDR2 YSLEER. Trimming took off 4 bases at V and 3 bases at J, with 12 bases between the two ends. The CDR3 loop spans 15 amino acids. DNA for the CDR3: TGCGCCAGCAGCCTATTCTCCGGCTACACCGGGGAGCTGTTTTTT. It specifies CASSLFSGYTGELFF.

This clonotype was observed a handful of times. This chain connects TRBV29-1 to TRBJ2-5, with TRBD1 identical over 9 bases. The J call may be incorrect, as the DNA end agrees better with TRBJ2-7. The CDR3 has 15 amino acids. Germline CDR1 SQVTM, CDR2 ANQGSEA. In DNA form, the CDR3 reads TGCAGCGTTGAAGAGACAGGGGGGAGCATTGGCGAGCAGTACTTC. Residues: CSVEETGGSIGEQYF.

The CDR3 DNA sequence: TGTGCCAGCAGCTTAACGCGAGCGGGGGGTGGAGAGACCCAGTACTTC. Translation gives CASSLTRAGGGETQYF. The chain is built from TRBV7-3 and TRBJ2-5; 9 nucleotides agree with TRBD2. This CDR3 has 16 amino acids. V gave up 0 bases and J gave up 4 bases; unmatched junction bases: 6. CDR1 is SGHTA and CDR2 is FQGTGA in the germline V gene.

The table lists this clonotype with many counts. The gene calls are TRBV4-2 and TRBJ2-3; D gene uncertain. This CDR3 has 15 residues. Trimming removed 0 bases at V and 5 bases at J, with 12 bases between. Germline values: CDR1 LGHNA, CDR2 YNFKEQ. The CDR3 spells CASSQESSRLDTQYF. The CDR3, as DNA: TGTGCCAGCAGCCAAGAGTCGTCCCGCCTAGATACGCAGTATTTT.

This clonotype has a count of ten or more. The gene calls are TRBV20-1 and TRBJ2-5; perhaps TRBD1 as D (5 bases). The germline V gene encodes CDR1 DFQATT and CDR2 SNEGSKA (reference sequence). The V end was cut by 4 bases, the J end by 1 base, with 13 bases between. The CDR3 runs to 14 residues. The CDR3 DNA reads as TGCAGTGCTATGACAGCCACCTCCCAAGAGACCCAGTACTTC. Its translation is CSAMTATSQETQYF.

This clonotype has at least ten counts. The chain employs TRBV7-2 and TRBJ2-5, with D possibly TRBD2 on 5 matching bases. V was pared by 2 bases and J by 1 base, with 8 bases between. CDR3 length equals 14 residues. Per germline, CDR1 SGHTA and CDR2 FQGNSA. The CDR3 region is CASSLKSGQETQYF. As DNA, the CDR3 is TGTGCCAGCAGCTTAAAGAGCGGCCAAGAGACCCAGTACTTC.

V and J are TRBV7-9 and TRBJ1-1, with TRBD1 matching over 9 bases. V dropped 5 bases and J dropped 7; count of bases not matched to a gene: 5. The CDR3 has 13 amino acids. Germline-derived CDR1 and CDR2 are SEHNR and FQNEAQ (reference sequence). The CDR3 DNA follows: TGTGCCAGCAGCCCCACAGGGGGCAGTGAAGCTTTCTTT. Translating it yields CASSPTGGSEAFF.

This sequence joins TRBV12-3 or TRBV12-4 and TRBJ2-5; no definite D call. This CDR3 comprises 12 residues. V was cut by 8 bases and J by 1 base, with 8 bases left in between. The CDR3 reads CASCMAQETQYF. The CDR3 region has the DNA TGTGCCAGCTGTATGGCCCAAGAGACCCAGTACTTC.

CDR3 DNA sequence: TGTGCCACCAGTGCTCCCTCGGGGGGGCAAGCCGGGGCCAACGTCCTGACTTTC. Protein product: CATSAPSGGQAGANVLTF. The chain couples TRBV24-1 to TRBJ2-6, with TRBD2 matching over 8 bases. Germline-derived CDR1 and CDR2 are KGHDR and SFDVKD. The ends lost 5 bases at V and 4 bases at J; junction bases unmatched: 12. The CDR3 has 18 amino acids.